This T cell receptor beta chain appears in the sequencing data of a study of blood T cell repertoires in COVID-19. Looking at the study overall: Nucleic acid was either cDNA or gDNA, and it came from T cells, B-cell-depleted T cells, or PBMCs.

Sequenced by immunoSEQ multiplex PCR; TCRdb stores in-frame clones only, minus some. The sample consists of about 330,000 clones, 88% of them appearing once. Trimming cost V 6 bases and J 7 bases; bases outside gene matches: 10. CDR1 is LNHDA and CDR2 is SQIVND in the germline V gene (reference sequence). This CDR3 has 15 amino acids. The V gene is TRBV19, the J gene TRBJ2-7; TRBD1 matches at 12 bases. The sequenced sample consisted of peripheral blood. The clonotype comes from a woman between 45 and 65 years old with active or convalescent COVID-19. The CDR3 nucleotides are TGTGCCAGTAGGCGGGTGGGACAGGGGGCATCTGAGCAGTACTTC. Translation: CASRRVGQGASEQYF. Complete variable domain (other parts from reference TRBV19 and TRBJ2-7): DGGITQSPKYLFRKEGQNVTLSCEQNLNHDAMYWYRQDPGQGLRLIYYSQIVNDFQKGDIAEGYSVSREKKESFPLTVTSAQKNPTAFYLCASRRVGQGASEQYFGPGTRLTVT.